Below, 22 T cell receptor beta chains from the same sample are listed, as sequenced in a study of beta chain features in type 1 diabetes. Sequenced material consisted of expressed TCRB transcripts (all of the isolated RNA was reverse transcribed). The assay was immunoSEQ multiplex PCR, and TCRdb's table has in-frame clones only and misses some. The sample lists about 650,000 clones, over 10% occurring once. General study results and limits: In every one of the four CD4+ subsets, TCRB CDR3s were moderately but significantly shorter in Type 1 diabetes patients.

No antigen is known for these receptors. Material: naive CD4+ T cells from blood. The receptors derive from a man between 25 and 39 years old with type 1 diabetes.

This clone appeared a few times. The DNA for the CDR3 is TGCAGCGTTCAACCGACAGGGAACACTGAAGCTTTCTTT. This codes for CSVQPTGNTEAFF. This chain joins TRBV29-1 and TRBJ1-1; perhaps TRBD1 as D (6 bases). The CDR3 is 13 residues long. Trimming took 5 bases from V and 1 from J, leaving 11 bases between them. CDR1 is SQVTM and CDR2 is ANQGSEA in the germline V gene.

The V call is TRBV5-6, the J call TRBJ1-2, with D possibly TRBD1 on 5 matching bases. V lost 2 bases and J lost 3, with 14 bases in between. The CDR3 has 15 residues. Germline values: CDR1 SGHDT, CDR2 YYEEEE. The CDR3 reads CASSLATSGYYGYTF. As DNA, the CDR3 is TGTGCCAGCAGCTTAGCGACCTCAGGGTACTATGGCTACACCTTC.

This clone was seen a handful of times. The chain joins TRBV5-1 to TRBJ1-1, with a weak D call TRBD1 (6 bases). The CDR3 consists of 14 residues. The ends were cut back, 4 bases at V and 3 bases at J, with 13 bases in the middle. Germline CDR1 and CDR2: SGHRS and YFSETQ. The CDR3: CASSPWDTYTEAFF. CDR3 DNA: TGCGCCAGCAGCCCGTGGGACACCTACACTGAAGCTTTCTTT.

A word on this clone: Different DNA sequences within this sample yield the same CDR3. The chain employs TRBV6-5 and TRBJ2-7; D call uncertain. Trimming stripped 4 bases from V and 4 bases from J, with 5 bases between. Germline CDR1 is MNHEY and CDR2 is SVGAGI. This CDR3 region has 11 residues. The CDR3 nucleotides are TGTGCCAGCAGTTCTATATACGAGCAGTACTTC. Translation gives CASSSIYEQYF.

This clone showed up just a few times. CDR3 sequence reads: CASSPPGPDEQFF. DNA for the CDR3: TGTGCCAGCTCACCACCGGGCCCTGATGAGCAGTTCTTC. The chain carries TRBV18 and TRBJ2-1; D is unclear. Germline V gene sequence: CDR1 KGHSH, CDR2 LQKENI. The V gene lost 0 bases and the J gene lost 8 bases, with 8 bases spanning the gap. This CDR3 is built from 13 residues.

J is TRBJ1-6 and V is TRBV6-6; 10 bases map to TRBD1. The germline V gene has CDR1 MNHNY and CDR2 SVGAGI (reference sequence). V lost 6 bases and J lost 10; bases outside the gene matches: 9. The CDR3 is made up of 15 amino acids. The CDR3 sequence is CASRTGQGRESPLHF. The CDR3 DNA reads TGTGCCAGCAGGACGGGACAGGGGCGGGAGTCACCCCTCCACTTT.

This clone was picked up a small number of times. This chain joins TRBV29-1 and TRBJ1-1, with D possibly being TRBD1 (5 bases). Germline V gives CDR1 SQVTM, CDR2 ANQGSEA. The CDR3 loop spans 12 amino acids. V lost 0 bases and J 11 bases, leaving 13 bases between the germline ends. CDR3 in amino acids: CSVEDLGLGAFF. The DNA for the CDR3 is TGCAGCGTTGAAGATCTGGGACTGGGGGCTTTCTTT. Full variable domain (outside the CDR3, taken from reference TRBV29-1 and TRBJ1-1): SAVISQKPSRDICQRGTSLTIQCQVDSQVTMMFWYRQQPGQSLTLIATANQGSEATYESGFVIDKFPISRPNLTFSTLTVSNMSPEDSSIYLCSVEDLGLGAFFGQGTRLTVV.

The chain employs TRBV7-2 and TRBJ1-2; maybe TRBD1 (6 bases). The V end was cut by 0 bases, the J end by 7 bases, with 9 bases between. The CDR3 is 13 residues long. Germline loops: CDR1 SGHTA, CDR2 FQGNSA. CDR3 residues: CASSLAGASGYTF. The CDR3 nucleotides are TGTGCCAGCAGCTTAGCGGGGGCCAGTGGCTACACCTTC.

This chain joins TRBV4-3 and TRBJ1-2; TRBD1 might be the D (6 bases). Germline V gene sequence: CDR1 LGHNA, CDR2 YSLEER. V was trimmed by 1 base and J by 8 bases, leaving 11 bases between them. This CDR3 has 13 amino acids. The CDR3 reads CASSQVPGDGYTF. CDR3 nucleotide sequence: TGCGCCAGCAGCCAAGTGCCAGGGGACGGCTACACCTTC.

This clone was observed a handful of times. The CDR3 nucleotides are TGTGCCTGGGCAGAAGCGTCCGGGACAGTTCCTATTTTTTCGGGATATGATCGGTACTTC. Its protein product is CAWAEASGTVPIFSGYDRYF. The V call is TRBV30, the J call TRBJ2-7; TRBD1 aligns across 7 bases. The CDR3 covers 20 residues. The trim removed 5 bases at V and 12 bases at J, leaving 37 bases unmatched. The V gene's germline CDR1 is GTSNPN and CDR2 SVGIG (reference sequence).

This clone came up a few times. The chain is built from TRBV5-1 and TRBJ1-6; D is ambiguous. Germline V gives CDR1 SGHRS, CDR2 YFSETQ. The CDR3 is 13 amino acids. V was pared by 0 bases and J by 8 bases, with 6 bases between. The CDR3: CASSLGDDSPLHF. The CDR3 nucleotides are TGCGCCAGCAGCTTGGGAGATGATTCACCCCTCCACTTT. The entire variable domain, with the rest obtained from reference TRBV5-1 and TRBJ1-6, is as follows: KAGVTQTPRYLIKTRGQQVTLSCSPISGHRSVSWYQQTPGQGLQFLFEYFSETQRNKGNFPGRFSGRQFSNSRSEMNVSTLELGDSALYLCASSLGDDSPLHFGNGTRLTVT.

This clone has only a few counts. This chain links TRBV2 with TRBJ2-3; TRBD1 is a possible D gene (6 bases). This CDR3 has 12 residues. Germline V CDR1 and CDR2: SNHLY, FYNNEI. V was trimmed by 4 bases and J by 11 bases, leaving 13 bases between them. For the CDR3, the DNA is TGTGCCAGCAGTGGACAGGCCGAACGGCAGTATTTT. Translation: CASSGQAERQYF.

This clone was detected only a few times. The gene calls are TRBV7-2 and TRBJ2-2; no clear D gene. The CDR3 is 15 residues long. Germline V lookup: CDR1 SGHTA, CDR2 FQGNSA. V gave up 3 bases and J gave up 4 bases, with 12 bases separating them. The CDR3 sequence is CASSFAGGGTGELFF. CDR3 bases: TGTGCCAGCAGCTTCGCTGGCGGCGGCACCGGGGAGCTGTTTTTT.

The chain links TRBV7-6 to TRBJ1-6, with TRBD1 identical over 8 bases. The CDR3 is made up of 15 amino acids. J was trimmed by 7 bases and V by 5 bases; bases with no gene match: 7. CDR1 and CDR2 (germline): SGHVS, FNYEAQ. The CDR3 DNA follows: TGTGCCAGCAGCCTCGGACAGGGACGAAATTCACCCCTCCACTTT. Translating it yields CASSLGQGRNSPLHF.

The gene calls are TRBV25-1 and TRBJ2-3; 7 nucleotides match TRBD1. This CDR3 has 14 residues. J gave up 1 base and V 3 bases, and 1 base lay outside the gene matches. The germline gives CDR1 MGHDK, CDR2 SYGVNS. This chain's CDR3 is CASSDGQGTDTQYF. The CDR3 DNA sequence: TGTGCCAGCAGTGATGGACAGGGCACAGATACGCAGTATTTT. Full variable domain (missing parts from reference TRBV25-1 and TRBJ2-3): EADIYQTPRYLVIGTGKKITLECSQTMGHDKMYWYQQDPGMELHLIHYSYGVNSTEKGDLSSESTVSRIRTEHFPLTLESARPSHTSQYLCASSDGQGTDTQYFGPGTRLTVL.

The rearrangement joins TRBV19 to TRBJ2-5; D is perhaps TRBD1 (5 bases). V was clipped by 2 bases and J by 3 bases, with 13 bases between them. CDR1 and CDR2 from the germline V gene are LNHDA and SQIVND (reference sequence). The CDR3 is made up of 15 amino acids. The CDR3 DNA follows: TGTGCCAGTAGTATAAAGGCAGGACAAGAAGAGACCCAGTACTTC. Amino acid sequence: CASSIKAGQEETQYF. Full variable domain (remainder filled in from reference TRBV19 and TRBJ2-5): DGGITQSPKYLFRKEGQNVTLSCEQNLNHDAMYWYRQDPGQGLRLIYYSQIVNDFQKGDIAEGYSVSREKKESFPLTVTSAQKNPTAFYLCASSIKAGQEETQYFGPGTRLLVL.

The genes are TRBV14 and TRBJ2-1, with 8 nucleotides matching TRBD1. The CDR3 extends over 13 amino acids. V shed 1 base, J shed 14 bases, and the junction held 7 bases outside the gene matches. In germline, CDR1 is SGHDN, CDR2 FVKESK. The CDR3 nucleotides are TGTGCCAGCAGCCAAGTCTACCCGGGACAGGAGTTCTTC. As protein: CASSQVYPGQEFF.

Here the CDR3 DNA reads TGTGCCAGCAGCGTTGGGTCAGGGAGCGAGCAGTACTTC. This codes for CASSVGSGSEQYF. The chain has TRBV9 and TRBJ2-7, with D tentatively TRBD1 or TRBD2 (5 bases each). This CDR3 has 13 amino acids. With 2 bases removed from V and 6 bases from J, the gap between germline ends came to 12 bases. Per the germline V gene, CDR1 is SGDLS and CDR2 is YYNGEE.

The chain recombines TRBV6-5 with TRBJ1-5; 9 nucleotides align to TRBD1. V was pared by 6 bases and J by 6 bases, with 9 bases of the junction left unmatched. CDR3 length equals 15 residues. The V gene's germline CDR1 is MNHEY and CDR2 SVGAGI. The CDR3 sequence is CASSAITGGGQPQHF. The CDR3 nucleotides read TGTGCCAGCAGCGCCATCACAGGGGGCGGTCAGCCCCAGCATTTT.

This clone was counted only a few times. The chain combines TRBV4-1 with TRBJ1-5; D may be TRBD1 (5 bases). CDR3 length: 16 amino acids. Germline V lookup: CDR1 MGHRA, CDR2 YSYEKL. Trimming took off 1 base at V and 3 bases at J, with 13 bases between the two ends. The CDR3 reads CASSQAPGNPNQPQHF. The CDR3, as DNA: TGCGCCAGCAGCCAAGCCCCAGGGAACCCCAATCAGCCCCAGCATTTT.

The chain has TRBV2 and TRBJ1-4; 8 positions agree with TRBD1. V lost 6 bases, J lost 7 bases, and 7 bases stayed unmatched. This CDR3 is built from 14 residues. CDR1 and CDR2 from the germline V gene are SNHLY and FYNNEI. CDR3 loop: CASSPGQGSEKLFF. The CDR3 DNA reads as TGTGCCAGCAGCCCTGGACAGGGATCTGAAAAACTGTTTTTT. Full variable domain (missing parts from reference TRBV2 and TRBJ1-4): EPEVTQTPSHQVTQMGQEVILRCVPISNHLYFYWYRQILGQKVEFLVSFYNNEISEKSEIFDDQFSVERPDGSNFTLKIRSTKLEDSAMYFCASSPGQGSEKLFFGSGTQLSVL.

The rearrangement links TRBV4-3 to TRBJ2-6; D is unclear. Trimming cost V 4 bases and J 0 bases, with 10 bases left between them. The germline CDR1 and CDR2 sequences are LGHNA and YSLEER. The CDR3 covers 16 residues. This CDR3 reads CASSRRESSGANVLTF. The DNA for the CDR3 is TGCGCCAGCAGCCGAAGAGAATCCTCTGGGGCCAACGTCCTGACTTTC.